This T cell receptor (beta chain) is from a study of blood T cells in healthy people across ages. Study in general: About one barcoded TCR beta cDNA was captured per two T cells.

Each of the donors had about 9.9 milliliters of peripheral blood drawn into EDTA-treated Vacutainer tubes. The use of a sample-barcoded 5' primer and a J-beta primer mix characterized a second PCR of roughly 6 to 11 cycles. Per sample, CDR3-containing paired-end reads numbered at least 2.5 million. TCRdb passed the 5' RACE reads through MiXCR, listing each CDR3 protein once. This sample has fewer than 900,000 distinct CDR3 sequences, with about 42% found just once. About this clonotype itself: What it binds is not known.

Broader study findings: TCR beta diversity correlated strongly with naive T cell percentage.

The V gene end was trimmed by 3 bases and the J gene end by 2 bases; junction bases not matched to a gene: 6. CDR3 length equals 17 residues. CDR1 and CDR2 from the germline V gene are DFQATT and SNEGSKA (reference sequence). The sample taken for sequencing was blood. The V call is TRBV20-1, the J call TRBJ2-3, with 15 nucleotides matching TRBD2. The origin of this receptor is a woman aged 55-69 years in good health. The CDR3 loop reads CSARLGLAGGVTDTQYF. The CDR3 DNA reads as TGCAGTGCTAGGCTGGGACTAGCGGGGGGCGTCACAGATACGCAGTATTTT.